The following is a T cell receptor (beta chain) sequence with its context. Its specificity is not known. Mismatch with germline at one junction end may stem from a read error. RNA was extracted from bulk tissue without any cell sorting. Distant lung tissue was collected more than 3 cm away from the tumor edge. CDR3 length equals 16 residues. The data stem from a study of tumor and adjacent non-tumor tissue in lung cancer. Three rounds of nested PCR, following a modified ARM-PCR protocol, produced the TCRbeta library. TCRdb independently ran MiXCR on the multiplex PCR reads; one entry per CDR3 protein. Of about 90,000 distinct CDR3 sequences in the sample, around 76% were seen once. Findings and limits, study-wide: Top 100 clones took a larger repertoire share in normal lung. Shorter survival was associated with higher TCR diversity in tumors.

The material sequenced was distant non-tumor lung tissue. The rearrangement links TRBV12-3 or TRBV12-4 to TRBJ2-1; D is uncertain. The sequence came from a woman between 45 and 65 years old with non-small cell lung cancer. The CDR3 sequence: CASSLPASLSYNGQFF. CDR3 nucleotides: TGTGCCAGCAGTTTACCAGCATCATTATCCTACAATGGGCAGTTCTTC.